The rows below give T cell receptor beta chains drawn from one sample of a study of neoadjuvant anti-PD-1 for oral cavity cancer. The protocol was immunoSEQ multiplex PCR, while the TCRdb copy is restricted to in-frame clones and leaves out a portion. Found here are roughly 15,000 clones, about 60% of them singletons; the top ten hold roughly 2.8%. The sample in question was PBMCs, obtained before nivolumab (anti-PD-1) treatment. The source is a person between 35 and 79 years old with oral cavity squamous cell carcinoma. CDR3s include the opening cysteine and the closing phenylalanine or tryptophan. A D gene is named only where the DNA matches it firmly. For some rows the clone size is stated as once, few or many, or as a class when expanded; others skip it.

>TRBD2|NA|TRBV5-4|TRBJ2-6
CASSLMSGGLSGANVLTF
TGTGCCAGCAGCTTAATGTCGGGAGGCCTCTCTGGGGCCAACGTCCTGACTTTC
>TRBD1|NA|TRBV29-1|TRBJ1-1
CSVGTEGTEAFF
TGCAGCGTAGGGACAGAGGGCACTGAAGCTTTCTTT
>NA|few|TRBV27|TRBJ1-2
CASSLGRQARGYTF
TGTGCCAGCAGTTTAGGCAGGCAGGCGCGTGGCTACACCTTC
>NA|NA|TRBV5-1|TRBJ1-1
CASSVTGPTEAFF
TGCGCCAGCAGCGTAACAGGGCCCACTGAAGCTTTCTTT
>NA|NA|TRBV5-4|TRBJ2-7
CASSPEGGTYEQYF
TGTGCCAGCAGCCCCGAGGGGGGCACTTACGAGCAGTACTTC
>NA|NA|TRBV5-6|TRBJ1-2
CASSFPADYGYTF
TGTGCCAGCAGCTTCCCCGCAGACTATGGCTACACCTTC
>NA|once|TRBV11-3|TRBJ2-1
CASSLDQKYNEQFF
TGTGCCAGCAGCTTAGATCAGAAGTACAATGAGCAGTTCTTC
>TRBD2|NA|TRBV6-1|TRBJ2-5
CASSEYQGGATQYF
TGTGCCAGCAGTGAATATCAGGGAGGGGCGACCCAGTACTTC
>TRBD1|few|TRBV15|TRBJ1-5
CATSGDRGLGQPQHF
TGTGCCACCAGCGGCGACAGGGGGCTTGGTCAGCCCCAGCATTTT
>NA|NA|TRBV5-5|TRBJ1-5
CASSAGTPSRKGKPQHF
TGTGCCAGCAGCGCCGGGACACCTAGTCGTAAAGGTAAGCCCCAGCATTTT
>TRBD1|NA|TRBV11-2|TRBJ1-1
CASSLTGATEAFF
TGTGCCAGCAGCTTGACAGGGGCCACTGAAGCTTTCTTT
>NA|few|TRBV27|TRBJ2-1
CASLIYAGGDEQFF
TGTGCCAGCCTCATTTACGCTGGTGGGGATGAGCAGTTCTTC
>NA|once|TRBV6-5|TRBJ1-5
CASSPQSGNQPQHF
TGTGCCAGCAGTCCCCAATCCGGGAATCAGCCCCAGCATTTT
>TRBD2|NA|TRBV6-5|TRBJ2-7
CASSYEAGAVSEQYF
TGTGCCAGCAGTTACGAAGCGGGAGCGGTGAGCGAGCAGTACTTC
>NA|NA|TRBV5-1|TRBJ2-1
CASSLDGLYYNEQFF
TGCGCCAGCAGCTTGGATGGACTCTATTACAATGAGCAGTTCTTC
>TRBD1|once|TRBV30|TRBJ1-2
CAWSVEDRVISYGYTF
TGTGCCTGGAGTGTAGAGGACAGGGTCATAAGCTATGGCTACACCTTC
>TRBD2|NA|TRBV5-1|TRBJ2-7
CASSLIGRENEQYF
TGCGCCAGCAGCTTGATCGGGAGGGAAAACGAGCAGTACTTC
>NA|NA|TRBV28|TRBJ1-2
CASSSPYGYTF
TGTGCCAGCAGTTCGCCTTATGGCTACACCTTC
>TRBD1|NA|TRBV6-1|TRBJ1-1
CASSRQGAEAFF
TGTGCCAGCAGCCGACAGGGGGCTGAAGCTTTCTTT
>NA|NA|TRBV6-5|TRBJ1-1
CASMPLQALNTEAFF
TGTGCCAGCATGCCCCTTCAGGCTTTGAACACTGAAGCTTTCTTT
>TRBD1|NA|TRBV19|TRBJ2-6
CASSMGTGRSGANVLTF
TGTGCCAGTAGTATGGGGACAGGGAGATCTGGGGCCAACGTCCTGACTTTC
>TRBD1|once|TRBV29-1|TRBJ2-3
CSARRGQGLSDTQYF
TGCAGCGCCCGCAGAGGACAGGGGTTGTCAGATACGCAGTATTTT
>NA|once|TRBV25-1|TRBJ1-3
CASSEWGSGNTIYF
TGTGCCAGCAGTGAATGGGGATCAGGAAACACCATATATTTT
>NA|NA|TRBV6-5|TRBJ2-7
CASSYWGSGYEQYF
TGTGCCAGCAGTTATTGGGGTTCAGGCTACGAGCAGTACTTC
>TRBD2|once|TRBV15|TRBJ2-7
CATSVELAGPYEQYF
TGTGCCACCAGCGTCGAACTAGCGGGACCGTACGAGCAGTACTTC
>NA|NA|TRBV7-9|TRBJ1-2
CASSLGRRDLRGGYTF
TGTGCCAGCAGCTTAGGAAGAAGGGACTTAAGGGGTGGCTACACCTTC
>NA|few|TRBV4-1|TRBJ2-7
CASSPTGRSGYEQYF
TGCGCCAGCAGCCCGACGGGGAGGTCGGGGTACGAGCAGTACTTC
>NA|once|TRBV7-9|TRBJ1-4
CASSQNGRWGTNEKLFF
TGTGCCAGCAGCCAAAACGGACGGTGGGGGACTAATGAAAAACTGTTTTTT
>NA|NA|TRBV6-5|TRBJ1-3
CASSYEQGGNTIYF
TGTGCCAGCAGTTACGAGCAGGGAGGAAACACCATATATTTT
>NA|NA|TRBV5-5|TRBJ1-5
CASSSTGTAHAPQHF
TGTGCCAGCAGCTCGACCGGGACGGCACATGCCCCCCAGCATTTT
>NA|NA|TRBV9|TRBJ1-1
CASSVDRNTEAFF
TGTGCCAGCAGCGTAGACCGGAACACTGAAGCTTTCTTT
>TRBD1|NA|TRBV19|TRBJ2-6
CASTADRAGANVLTF
TGTGCCAGTACCGCGGACAGGGCTGGGGCCAACGTCCTGACTTTC
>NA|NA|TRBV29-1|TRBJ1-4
CSVDANEKLFF
TGCAGCGTTGATGCTAATGAAAAACTGTTTTTT
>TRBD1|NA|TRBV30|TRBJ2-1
CAWSGGQGATQFF
TGTGCCTGGAGTGGGGGACAGGGGGCTACGCAGTTCTTC
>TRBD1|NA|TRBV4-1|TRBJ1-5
CASSQETGRGVPNHQPQHF
TGCGCCAGCAGCCAAGAAACGGGCAGGGGGGTACCAAACCATCAGCCCCAGCATTTT
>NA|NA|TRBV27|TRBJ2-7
CASSFRFSVSASYEQYF
TGTGCCAGCAGTTTCCGGTTTAGCGTGTCTGCCTCCTACGAGCAGTACTTC
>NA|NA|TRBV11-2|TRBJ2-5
CASSFLTSGGPEETQYF
TGTGCCAGCAGCTTTCTCACTTCGGGGGGCCCTGAAGAGACCCAGTACTTC
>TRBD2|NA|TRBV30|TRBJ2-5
CAWSVAGETQYF
TGTGCCTGGAGTGTAGCGGGGGAGACCCAGTACTTC
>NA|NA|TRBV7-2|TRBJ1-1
CASSLSRLNTEAFF
TGTGCCAGCAGCTTGAGCAGGTTGAACACTGAAGCTTTCTTT